One and the same sample provided the 28 T cell receptor beta chains below, sequenced in a study of OX40 agonist ivuxolimab in advanced cancers. Generated by immunoSEQ multiplex PCR, the TCRdb table keeps only in-frame clones and is missing some. The sample records roughly 8,000 clones, around 78% being singletons. Sequences were derived from CD4+ or CD8+ T cells sorted from blood, sampled in a trial of the OX40 agonist ivuxolimab. These receptors all come from an adult with an advanced solid tumor such as melanoma, head and neck, liver or kidney cancer.

The rearrangement joins TRBV7-3 to TRBJ2-1, with TRBD2 matching 9 bases. The CDR3 runs to 15 residues. The germline V gene has CDR1 SGHTA and CDR2 FQGTGA. The J segment lost 7 bases and the V segment lost 6 bases, leaving 10 bases of the junction unmatched. In nucleotides, the CDR3 is TGTGCCAGCAGTTTATTGGGCGGGAGGGGGAATGAGCAGTTCTTC. Translation: CASSLLGGRGNEQFF.

The chain joins TRBV28 to TRBJ2-2; 12 bases line up with TRBD2. Germline V gene data show CDR1 as MDHEN and CDR2 as SYDVKM. The V segment lost 8 bases and the J segment 3 bases; nucleotides outside the gene matches: 1. The length of the CDR3 is 14 residues. CDR3 sequence: CASWTSGDTGELFF. Here the CDR3 DNA reads TGTGCCAGCTGGACTAGCGGGGACACCGGGGAGCTGTTTTTT.

The V and J genes are TRBV9 and TRBJ2-7, with 8 bases matching TRBD2. This CDR3 has 16 amino acids. Germline V gene sequence: CDR1 SGDLS, CDR2 YYNGEE. V dropped 0 bases and J dropped 3; count of bases not matched to a gene: 8. The CDR3 DNA is TGTGCCAGCAGCGTAGCTGCTAGCGGGTCCCACTACGAGCAGTACTTC. It encodes CASSVAASGSHYEQYF.

This rearrangement joins TRBV7-6 to TRBJ1-5; D call uncertain. V dropped 1 base and J dropped 6 bases, with 7 bases sitting between them. The CDR3 has 13 residues. Germline-derived CDR1 and CDR2 are SGHVS and FNYEAQ. The CDR3 spells CASSLGGTQPQHF. In DNA form, the CDR3 reads TGTGCCAGCAGCTTAGGGGGTACTCAGCCCCAGCATTTT.

The chain employs TRBV7-8 and TRBJ2-7; tentatively, D is TRBD1 (8 bases). The germline V and J ends were trimmed by 7 bases and 2 bases, with 18 bases remaining between them. This CDR3 contains 15 residues. Germline V lookup: CDR1 SGHVS, CDR2 FQNEAQ. The CDR3 bases are TGTGCCAGCACCGGGGGGACAGGATTAACCTACGAGCAGTACTTC. This codes for CASTGGTGLTYEQYF.

A few counts support this clone. V and J are TRBV7-8 and TRBJ2-3; 8 bases map to TRBD2. The trim removed 5 bases at V and 3 bases at J, leaving 10 bases unmatched. Germline lookup yields CDR1 SGHVS and CDR2 FQNEAQ. This CDR3 has 16 residues. The DNA of the CDR3 is TGTGCCAGCAGCGTCACCTCTAGCGGGTTAACAGATACGCAGTATTTT. Translation: CASSVTSSGLTDTQYF.

The count of this clone is one. J is TRBJ2-7 and V is TRBV5-6; D might be TRBD1 (5 bases). The V and J ends lost 3 bases and 3 bases respectively, with 16 bases between them. The CDR3 loop spans 15 amino acids. Germline V CDR1 and CDR2: SGHDT, YYEEEE. The CDR3 nucleotides read TGTGCCAGCAGCTCTATACGGACATCCCTCTACGAGCAGTACTTC. It yields the protein CASSSIRTSLYEQYF.

CDR3 nucleotides: TGTGCCTGGAACATCGGCGGGAGGGCCCATGAGCAGTTCTTC. Protein: CAWNIGGRAHEQFF. The chain uses TRBV30 and TRBJ2-1; TRBD2 matches 9 bases. Trimming at V came to 4 bases and at J to 8 bases, leaving 9 bases not matched to a gene. This CDR3 has 14 residues. Germline CDR1 reads GTSNPN; CDR2 reads SVGIG (reference sequence).

This chain joins TRBV10-3 and TRBJ2-1; TRBD2 matches at 11 bases. The ends lost 8 bases at V and 7 bases at J; junction bases unmatched: 7. The CDR3 totals 14 residues. Germline values: CDR1 ENHRY, CDR2 SYGVKD. The CDR3 loop is CAIGETSGKNEQFF. CDR3 nucleotides: TGTGCCATCGGCGAGACTAGCGGGAAGAATGAGCAGTTCTTC.

The chain combines TRBV19 with TRBJ2-2; 9 bases are a match to TRBD2. Unmatched junction bases numbered 13, after V lost 4 bases and J lost 4 bases. CDR1 is LNHDA, CDR2 SQIVND, per germline (reference sequence). This CDR3 is 18 amino acids long. The DNA of the CDR3 is TGTGCCAGTAGTAAGGAAGTAGCGGGAGTCTTTATCACCGGGGAGCTGTTTTTT. It specifies CASSKEVAGVFITGELFF.

The chain combines TRBV7-2 with TRBJ2-7, with D maybe TRBD2 (6 bases). The CDR3 runs to 15 residues. Germline CDR1 SGHTA, CDR2 FQGNSA. Trimming removed 6 bases from V and 2 bases from J, with 17 bases in between. CDR3 region: CASRGGDIGPYEQYF. The CDR3 nucleotides are TGTGCCAGCAGAGGCGGGGATATAGGGCCCTACGAGCAGTACTTC.

The rearrangement links TRBV14 to TRBJ1-2, with D perhaps TRBD1 (5 bases). The CDR3 extends over 13 amino acids. The germline CDR1 and CDR2 sequences are SGHDN and FVKESK. Trimming cost V 4 bases and J 4 bases, with 10 bases left between them. The CDR3 coding sequence is TGTGCCAGCAGCCCGGGACGGATCTATGGCTACACCTTC. Protein sequence: CASSPGRIYGYTF. The complete variable domain, with remaining parts taken from reference TRBV14 and TRBJ1-2, reads EAGVTQFPSHSVIEKGQTVTLRCDPISGHDNLYWYRRVMGKEIKFLLHFVKESKQDESGMPNNRFLAERTGGTYSTLKVQPAELEDSGVYFCASSPGRIYGYTFGSGTRLTVV.

This chain joins TRBV5-5 and TRBJ2-7; the D gene is possibly TRBD2 (5 bases). The germline V and J ends were trimmed by 0 bases and 5 bases, with 24 bases remaining between them. This CDR3 region has 18 residues. Germline loops: CDR1 SGHKS, CDR2 YYEKEE (reference sequence). The CDR3 region has the DNA TGTGCCAGCAGCTTGGGCCACAAGCTCGGGATGTTAACCGACGAGCAGTACTTC. Its protein is CASSLGHKLGMLTDEQYF.

The genes are TRBV9 and TRBJ2-2; D remains ambiguous. This CDR3 is built from 12 residues. Germline CDR1 reads SGDLS; CDR2 reads YYNGEE. V lost 1 base to trimming and J lost 6 bases, with 4 bases between them. The CDR3 DNA is TGTGCCAGCAGCGTAAGTTCCGGGGAGCTGTTTTTT. Encoded protein: CASSVSSGELFF.

V and J are TRBV5-6 and TRBJ2-1; TRBD2 aligns across 7 bases. CDR3 length: 15 residues. Germline V gene data show CDR1 as SGHDT and CDR2 as YYEEEE. With V trimmed by 2 bases and J by 7 bases, 9 bases remained unmatched. CDR3 sequence (DNA): TGTGCCAGCAGCTTACCGAGCGGGGTGCGAAATGAGCAGTTCTTC. It codes for CASSLPSGVRNEQFF.

This chain links TRBV14 with TRBJ2-5; the D is unclear. The V gene lost 0 bases and the J gene lost 7 bases, with 6 bases spanning the gap. The length of the CDR3 is 12 residues. CDR1 is SGHDN and CDR2 is FVKESK in the germline V gene. CDR3 sequence (DNA): TGTGCCAGCAGCCAAGAACAACGGACCCAGTACTTC. Protein: CASSQEQRTQYF.

About this clone itself: The DNA is left out, because the CDR3 cannot be placed on it with certainty; the CDR3 is given as TCRdb lists it. The V gene is TRBV12-2, the J gene TRBJ1-5; the DNA was not used to check the table's D call, TRBD1. TRBV12-2 is assigned pseudogene status. From its first to its last residue, the CDR3 has 15 amino acids. CDR3 region: CASRFGQGINQPQHF.

V and J are TRBV7-8 and TRBJ2-1; the D is unclear. This CDR3 is built from 12 residues. V was shortened by 3 bases and J by 6 bases, with 6 bases between the two germline ends. CDR1 is SGHVS, CDR2 FQNEAQ, per germline. The CDR3 reads CASSFRSNEQFF. As DNA, the CDR3 is TGTGCCAGCAGCTTCCGTAGCAATGAGCAGTTCTTC.

The chain is built from TRBV29-1 and TRBJ1-2; D remains unclear. The CDR3 spans 16 residues. V shed 5 bases and J shed 6 bases, with 25 bases lying between them. In germline, CDR1 is SQVTM, CDR2 ANQGSEA. CDR3 sequence reads: CSVPLKELGMGNGYTF. DNA of the CDR3: TGCAGCGTTCCCCTGAAGGAACTAGGGATGGGAAATGGCTACACCTTC.

A few counts support this clone. This chain links TRBV2 with TRBJ1-1, with 8 positions matching TRBD1. The CDR3 extends over 13 amino acids. The germline V gene encodes CDR1 SNHLY and CDR2 FYNNEI. V dropped 8 bases and J dropped 1; count of bases not matched to a gene: 3. CDR3 nucleotide sequence: TGTGCCAGCGAGACAGGGGAGAACACTGAAGCTTTCTTT. Amino acid sequence: CASETGENTEAFF.

The V call is TRBV9, the J call TRBJ2-7, with 9 bases lining up with TRBD2. The junction had 8 bases not matched to a gene; V was cut back by 3 bases and J by 7 bases. Germline lookup yields CDR1 SGDLS and CDR2 YYNGEE. The CDR3 runs to 14 residues. The CDR3 bases are TGTGCCAGCAGCGCCGGGACTAGCCTTTGGGAGCAGTACTTC. It specifies CASSAGTSLWEQYF.

The V gene is TRBV5-1, the J gene TRBJ2-1; 12 bases agree with TRBD2. V was pared by 4 bases and J by 3 bases, with 5 bases of the junction left unmatched. CDR1 is SGHRS, CDR2 YFSETQ, per germline. The CDR3 extends over 16 amino acids. CDR3 in amino acids: CASSILAGGVYNEQFF. CDR3 in DNA: TGCGCCAGCAGCATCCTAGCGGGAGGGGTCTACAATGAGCAGTTCTTC.

The V gene is TRBV21-1, the J gene TRBJ2-3; the table's D call, TRBD2, has no DNA check behind it. TRBV21-1 is designated a pseudogene. This CDR3 comprises 14 residues. The CDR3 DNA reads as TGTGCCAGCACGACTAGCGGGAGCACAGATACGCAGTATTTT. Residues: CASTTSGSTDTQYF.

This clone was seen at least ten times. The chain is built from TRBV10-3 and TRBJ2-5; no firm D call. The CDR3 totals 19 residues. The V end lost 3 bases, the J end lost 2 bases, and 25 bases lay between the germline ends. The germline CDR1 and CDR2 sequences are ENHRY and SYGVKD. For the CDR3, the DNA is TGTGCCATCAGTGATATAGTTGAACATGCAAATCGGCAACAAGAGACCCAGTACTTC. This gives the protein CAISDIVEHANRQQETQYF.

As for this clone: The junction shows a germline mismatch at one end, possibly a read error. The V call is TRBV6-5, the J call TRBJ2-1, with 7 bases fitting TRBD1. The CDR3 is 12 amino acids. CDR1 MNHEY and CDR2 SVGAGI come from the germline V gene. CDR3 region: CASRGPHNEQFF. CDR3 nucleotides: TGCGCATCGAGGGGGCCCCACAATGAGCAGTTCTTC.

The gene calls are TRBV9 and TRBJ2-3; D not resolved. CDR3 length: 16 amino acids. Looked up from germline, CDR1 is SGDLS and CDR2 is YYNGEE. Trimming removed 0 bases from V and 2 bases from J, with 13 bases in between. This CDR3 is CASSVGDFLFTDTQYF. The CDR3 region has the DNA TGTGCCAGCAGCGTAGGAGATTTCCTTTTCACAGATACGCAGTATTTT.

The chain employs TRBV4-2 and TRBJ2-1; a weak D match, TRBD2 (5 bases). Germline lookup yields CDR1 LGHNA and CDR2 YNFKEQ. V lost 4 bases and J lost 6, with 16 bases in between. The CDR3 is 15 amino acids. The CDR3 coding sequence is TGTGCCAGCAGCCCCTCTATGGGGAGTCTCAATGAGCAGTTCTTC. As protein: CASSPSMGSLNEQFF.

The V call is TRBV9, the J call TRBJ1-3; unclear D gene. V was trimmed by 2 bases and J by 8 bases, leaving 11 bases between them. Germline V gives CDR1 SGDLS, CDR2 YYNGEE. CDR3 length: 13 residues. Written as DNA, the CDR3 is TGTGCCAGCAGCGTCGAGGGAGGAGACACCATATATTTT. It translates to CASSVEGGDTIYF.